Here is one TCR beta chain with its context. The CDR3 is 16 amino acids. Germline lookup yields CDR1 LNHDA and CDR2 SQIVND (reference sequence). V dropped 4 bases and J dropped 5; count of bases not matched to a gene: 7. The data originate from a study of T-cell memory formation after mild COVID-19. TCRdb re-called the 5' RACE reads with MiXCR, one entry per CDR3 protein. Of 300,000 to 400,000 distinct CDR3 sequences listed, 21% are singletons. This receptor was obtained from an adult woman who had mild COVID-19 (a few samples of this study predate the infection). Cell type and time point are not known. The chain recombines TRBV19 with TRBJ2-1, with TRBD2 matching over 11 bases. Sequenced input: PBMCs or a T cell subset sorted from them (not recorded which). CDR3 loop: CASSTWTSGWNNEQFF. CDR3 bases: TGTGCCAGTAGTACCTGGACTAGCGGGTGGAACAATGAGCAGTTCTTC.